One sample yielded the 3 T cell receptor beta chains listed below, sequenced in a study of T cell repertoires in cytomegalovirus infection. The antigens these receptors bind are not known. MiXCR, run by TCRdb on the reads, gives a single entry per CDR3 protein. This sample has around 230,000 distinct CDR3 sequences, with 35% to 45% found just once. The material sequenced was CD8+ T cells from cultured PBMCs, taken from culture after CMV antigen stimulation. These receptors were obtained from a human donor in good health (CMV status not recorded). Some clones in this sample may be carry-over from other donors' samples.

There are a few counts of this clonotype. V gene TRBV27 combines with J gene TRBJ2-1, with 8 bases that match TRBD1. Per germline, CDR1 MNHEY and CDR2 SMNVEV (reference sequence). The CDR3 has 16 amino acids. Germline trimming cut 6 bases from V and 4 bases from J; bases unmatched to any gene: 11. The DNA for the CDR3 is TGTGCCAGCAGACGCGGACAGGGAAGGGGGTACAATGAGCAGTTCTTC. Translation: CASRRGQGRGYNEQFF.

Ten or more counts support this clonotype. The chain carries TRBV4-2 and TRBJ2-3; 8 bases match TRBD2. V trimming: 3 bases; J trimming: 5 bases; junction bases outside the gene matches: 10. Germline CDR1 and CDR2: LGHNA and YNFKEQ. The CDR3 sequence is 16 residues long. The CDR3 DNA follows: TGTGCCAGCAGCCAGGAGAGAGCGGGAGTGGGAGATACGCAGTATTTT. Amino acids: CASSQERAGVGDTQYF.

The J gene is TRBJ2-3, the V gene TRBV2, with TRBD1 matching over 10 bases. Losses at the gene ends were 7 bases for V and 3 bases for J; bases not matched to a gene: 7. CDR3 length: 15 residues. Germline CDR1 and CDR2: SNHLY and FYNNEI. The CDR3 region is CASTAWTGGTDTQYF. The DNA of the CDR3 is TGTGCCAGCACGGCCTGGACAGGGGGAACAGATACGCAGTATTTT.